Listed below are T cell receptor beta chains from one sample, sequenced in a study of Graves' ophthalmopathy and Graves' hyperthyroidism. TCRdb fed the multiplex PCR reads into MiXCR, producing one record per CDR3 protein. The sample has hundreds of thousands of distinct CDR3 sequences; 20% to 25% are singletons. The sample was peripheral blood. The receptors come from a woman aged 18 to 35 with stable Graves' hyperthyroidism. Both conserved end residues are part of each CDR3. A D gene is named only where the DNA matches it firmly. Only part of the rows carry a size: once, few, many, or a class if the clone is expanded.

V gene	J gene	D gene	clone size	CDR3 protein	CDR3 DNA
TRBV12-3/TRBV12-4	TRBJ2-2	.	many	CASNNAAGELFF	TGTGCCAGCAACAACGCGGCCGGGGAGCTGTTTTTT
TRBV7-2	TRBJ2-2	TRBD2	many	CASSRTSGRSTGELFF	TGTGCCAGCAGCCGGACTAGCGGGAGGAGCACCGGGGAGCTGTTTTTT
TRBV11-2	TRBJ2-2	.	.	CASSSNPGTSNTGELFF	TGTGCCAGCAGCTCAAACCCCGGGACTTCGAACACCGGGGAGCTGTTTTTT
TRBV6-2/TRBV6-3	TRBJ2-7	.	.	CASTQGGQNEQYF	TGTGCCAGCACTCAGGGCGGCCAGAACGAGCAGTACTTC
TRBV5-6	TRBJ1-1	.	many	CASSPHSGSRAFF	TGTGCCAGCAGCCCTCATTCGGGGTCCCGGGCTTTCTTT
TRBV10-3	TRBJ1-1	.	many	CAIQETKTENTEAFF	TGTGCCATCCAGGAAACTAAGACAGAGAACACTGAAGCTTTCTTT
TRBV5-1	TRBJ2-7	.	many	CASSLAMVGYEQYF	TGCGCCAGCAGCTTGGCCATGGTAGGCTACGAGCAGTACTTC
TRBV27	TRBJ1-1	.	few	CASSTAPHSNTEAFF	TGTGCCAGCAGTACCGCCCCCCACTCGAACACTGAAGCTTTCTTT
TRBV5-1	TRBJ2-5	TRBD1	.	CASWTGGPQETQYF	TGCGCCAGCTGGACAGGGGGCCCTCAAGAGACCCAGTACTTC
TRBV30	TRBJ1-1	.	few	CAWGHMNTEAFF	TGTGCCTGGGGTCACATGAACACTGAAGCTTTCTTT
TRBV27	TRBJ2-7	TRBD2	many	CASSLRGGGNYEQYF	TGTGCCAGCAGTTTGCGGGGGGGAGGAAACTACGAGCAGTACTTC
TRBV7-8	TRBJ2-5	.	many	CASSLGAGHIQETQYF	TGTGCCAGCAGCTTAGGGGCTGGACATATCCAAGAGACCCAGTACTTC
TRBV29-1	TRBJ1-2	.	many	CSVVRATYGYTF	TGCAGCGTTGTACGAGCGACCTATGGCTACACCTTC
TRBV11-1	TRBJ2-6	.	many	CASSINYGSGANVLTF	TGTGCCAGCAGTATAAACTACGGGTCTGGGGCCAACGTCCTGACTTTC
TRBV20-1	TRBJ2-5	.	.	CSARPSVQETQYF	TGCAGTGCTAGACCTAGCGTCCAAGAGACCCAGTACTTC
TRBV12-3/TRBV12-4	TRBJ1-1	.	many	CASGPRGGGQTEAFF	TGTGCCAGCGGTCCCCGAGGGGGGGGTCAGACTGAAGCTTTCTTT
TRBV7-2	TRBJ1-2	TRBD1	many	CASSYRDRGTYGYTF	TGTGCCAGCAGCTACCGGGACAGGGGGACCTATGGCTACACCTTC
TRBV12-3/TRBV12-4	TRBJ2-5	TRBD2	many	CASSREGETQYF	TGTGCCAGCAGTCGGGAGGGAGAGACCCAGTACTTC
TRBV9	TRBJ2-7	TRBD1	many	CASSAKTGTGSEQYF	TGTGCCAGCAGCGCCAAAACCGGGACAGGGTCCGAGCAGTACTTC
TRBV20-1	TRBJ2-5	.	.	CSARHSGGIQETQYF	TGCAGTGCTAGACATTCAGGGGGGATCCAAGAGACCCAGTACTTC
TRBV15	TRBJ1-5	.	many	CATSRDQAGVSNQPQHF	TGTGCCACCAGCAGAGATCAGGCGGGGGTGAGCAATCAGCCCCAGCATTTT
TRBV27	TRBJ2-7	TRBD1	.	CASSSAGTDSYEQYF	TGTGCCAGCAGCTCCGCCGGGACAGATTCCTACGAGCAGTACTTC
TRBV5-4	TRBJ1-1	TRBD1	many	CASSSHPGQAPMNTEAFF	TGTGCCAGCAGCTCTCATCCGGGACAGGCGCCAATGAACACTGAAGCTTTCTTT
TRBV5-1	TRBJ2-6	TRBD2	many	CASSLEVGAGVSGANVLTF	TGCGCCAGCAGCTTGGAGGTAGGAGCGGGAGTCTCCGGGGCCAACGTCCTGACTTTC
TRBV2	TRBJ2-5	TRBD1	many	CASREGGGETQYF	TGTGCCAGCAGGGAAGGGGGCGGTGAGACCCAGTACTTC
TRBV12-3/TRBV12-4	TRBJ1-1	.	many	CASSLAYSATEAFF	TGTGCCAGCAGTTTAGCTTACAGTGCCACTGAAGCTTTCTTT
TRBV27	TRBJ2-7	TRBD2	.	CASSSGLAGGLTYEQYF	TGTGCCAGCAGTTCGGGACTAGCGGGAGGCCTCACCTACGAGCAGTACTTC
TRBV12-3/TRBV12-4	TRBJ1-5	.	many	CASSLAAGNQPQHF	TGTGCCAGCAGTTTAGCCGCCGGCAATCAGCCCCAGCATTTT
TRBV28	TRBJ2-4	.	many	CASSSNLRGAKNIQYF	TGTGCCAGCAGTTCCAACCTCAGGGGAGCCAAAAACATTCAGTACTTC
TRBV20-1	TRBJ2-5	.	many	CSADGGPGAQYF	TGCAGTGCTGATGGGGGCCCTGGGGCCCAGTACTTC
TRBV6-1	TRBJ2-5	TRBD2	many	CASSQTSGRAQETQYF	TGTGCCAGCTCCCAGACTAGCGGGAGGGCCCAAGAGACCCAGTACTTC
TRBV7-7	TRBJ2-2	TRBD2	many	CASSSGYRGRRNTGELFF	TGTGCTAGCAGTTCTGGCTATCGCGGGAGGCGGAACACCGGGGAGCTGTTTTTT
TRBV9	TRBJ2-7	.	many	CASSAHLQGYEQYF	TGTGCCAGCAGCGCCCATCTACAGGGCTACGAGCAGTACTTC
TRBV10-3	TRBJ2-7	TRBD2	many	CALSSPSGRRSYEQYF	TGTGCCCTCAGTAGTCCTAGCGGGAGACGCTCCTACGAGCAGTACTTC
TRBV7-9	TRBJ2-5	.	.	CASSPQYF	TGTGCCAGCAGCCCCCAGTACTTC
TRBV11-3	TRBJ2-7	.	many	CASSLDRGIQYF	TGTGCCAGCAGCTTAGATCGGGGGATACAGTACTTC
TRBV3-1	TRBJ1-1	.	.	CASSHPPGNTEAFF	TGTGCCAGCAGTCACCCCCCCGGGAACACTGAAGCTTTCTTT